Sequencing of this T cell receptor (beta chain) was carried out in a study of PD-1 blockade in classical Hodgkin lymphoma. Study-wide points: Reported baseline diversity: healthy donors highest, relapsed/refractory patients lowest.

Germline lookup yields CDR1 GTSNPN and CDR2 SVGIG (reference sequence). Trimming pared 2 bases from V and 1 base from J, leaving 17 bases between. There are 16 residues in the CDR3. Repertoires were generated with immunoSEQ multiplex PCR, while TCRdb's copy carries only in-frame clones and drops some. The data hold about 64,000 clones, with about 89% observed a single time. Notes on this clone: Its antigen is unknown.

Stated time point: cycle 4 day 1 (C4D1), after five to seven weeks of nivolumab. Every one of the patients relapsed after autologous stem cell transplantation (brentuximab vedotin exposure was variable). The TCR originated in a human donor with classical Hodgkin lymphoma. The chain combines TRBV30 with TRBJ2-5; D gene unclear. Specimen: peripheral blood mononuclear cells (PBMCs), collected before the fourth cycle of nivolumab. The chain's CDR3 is CAWSRSPGRRQETQYF. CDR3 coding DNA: TGTGCCTGGAGTCGATCCCCGGGCAGGCGCCAAGAGACCCAGTACTTC.